The clone carrying this TCR beta chain was seen a handful of times. The CDR3 is made up of 14 amino acids. From germline, CDR1 is DFQATT and CDR2 SNEGSKA (reference sequence). Between the trimmed V and J ends, which lost 0 bases and 2 bases, there was a span of 8 bases. The source of the sample is a study of regulatory T cells in long-lasting Graves disease. TCR beta libraries were built with iRepertoire HTBI primers and Arm-PCR of CDR3 regions. TCRdb analysed the multiplex PCR reads with MiXCR anew, one entry per CDR3 protein. The sample consists of some 250,000 distinct CDR3 sequences, 15% to 20% of them appearing once. Time point indicated: newly diagnosed GD, antithyroid drugs for less than 3 months. Construction of the TCR library relied on RNA isolated from PBMCs.

This specimen consisted of peripheral blood mononuclear cells (PBMCs), obtained at new diagnosis, from a patient treated with antithyroid drugs. The sequence was collected from a female donor with Graves disease. This rearrangement joins TRBV20-1 to TRBJ2-1; no reliable D call. Here the CDR3 DNA reads TGCAGTGCTAGAGATTTTGCAGCCTACAATGAGCAGTTCTTC. This gives the protein CSARDFAAYNEQFF.